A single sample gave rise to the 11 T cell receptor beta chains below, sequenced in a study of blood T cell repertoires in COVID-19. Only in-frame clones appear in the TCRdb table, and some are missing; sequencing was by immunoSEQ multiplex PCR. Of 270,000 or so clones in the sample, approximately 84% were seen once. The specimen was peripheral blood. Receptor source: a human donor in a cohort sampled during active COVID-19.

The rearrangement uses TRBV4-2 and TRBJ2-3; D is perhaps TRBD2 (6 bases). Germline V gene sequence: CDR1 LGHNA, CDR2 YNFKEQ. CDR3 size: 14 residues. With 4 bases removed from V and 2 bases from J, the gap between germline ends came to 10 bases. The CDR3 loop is CASSPGGNTDTQYF. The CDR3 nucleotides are TGTGCCAGCAGCCCCGGGGGTAACACAGATACGCAGTATTTT.

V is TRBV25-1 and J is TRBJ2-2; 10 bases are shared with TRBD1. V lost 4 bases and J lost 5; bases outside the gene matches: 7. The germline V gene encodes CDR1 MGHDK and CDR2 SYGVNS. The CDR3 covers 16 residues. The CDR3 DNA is TGTGCCAGCAGTGCGTGGACAGGGGGAGGAACCGGGGAGCTGTTTTTT. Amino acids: CASSAWTGGGTGELFF. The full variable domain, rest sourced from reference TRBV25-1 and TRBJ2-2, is EADIYQTPRYLVIGTGKKITLECSQTMGHDKMYWYQQDPGMELHLIHYSYGVNSTEKGDLSSESTVSRIRTEHFPLTLESARPSHTSQYLCASSAWTGGGTGELFFGEGSRLTVL.

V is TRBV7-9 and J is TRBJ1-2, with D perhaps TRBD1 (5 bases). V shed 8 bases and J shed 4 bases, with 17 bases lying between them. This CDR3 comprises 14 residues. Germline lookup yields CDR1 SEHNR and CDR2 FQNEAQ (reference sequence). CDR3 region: CASSPSGQIYGYTF. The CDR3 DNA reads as TGTGCCAGCTCCCCATCTGGACAAATCTATGGCTACACCTTC.

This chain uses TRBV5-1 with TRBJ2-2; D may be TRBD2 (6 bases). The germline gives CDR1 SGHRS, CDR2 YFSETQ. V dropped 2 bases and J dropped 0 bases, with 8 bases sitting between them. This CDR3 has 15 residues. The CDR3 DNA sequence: TGCGCCAGCAGCTTTAGCGGAGCGAACACCGGGGAGCTGTTTTTT. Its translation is CASSFSGANTGELFF.

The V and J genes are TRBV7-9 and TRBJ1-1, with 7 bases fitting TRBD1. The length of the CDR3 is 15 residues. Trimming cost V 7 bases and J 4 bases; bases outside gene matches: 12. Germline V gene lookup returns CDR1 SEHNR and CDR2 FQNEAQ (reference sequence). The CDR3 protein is CASTDLQGSATEAFF. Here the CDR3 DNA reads TGTGCCAGCACCGACCTACAGGGGTCGGCCACTGAAGCTTTCTTT.

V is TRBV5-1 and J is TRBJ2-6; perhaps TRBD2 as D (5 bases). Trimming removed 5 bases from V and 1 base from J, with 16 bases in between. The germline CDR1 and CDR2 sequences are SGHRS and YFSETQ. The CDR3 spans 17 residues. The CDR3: CASSNRTPGSGANVLTF. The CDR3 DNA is TGCGCCAGCAGTAACCGCACTCCGGGGTCTGGGGCCAACGTCCTGACTTTC. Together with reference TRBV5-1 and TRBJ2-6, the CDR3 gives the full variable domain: KAGVTQTPRYLIKTRGQQVTLSCSPISGHRSVSWYQQTPGQGLQFLFEYFSETQRNKGNFPGRFSGRQFSNSRSEMNVSTLELGDSALYLCASSNRTPGSGANVLTFGAGSRLTVL.

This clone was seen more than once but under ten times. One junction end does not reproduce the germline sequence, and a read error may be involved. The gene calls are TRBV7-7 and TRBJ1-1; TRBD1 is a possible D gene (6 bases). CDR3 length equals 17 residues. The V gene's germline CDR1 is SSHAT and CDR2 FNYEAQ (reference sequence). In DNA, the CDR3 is TGTGCTAGCAGCTCAGAGAAGTGGGACATACGAAACACTGAAGCTTTCTTT. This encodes CASSSEKWDIRNTEAFF.

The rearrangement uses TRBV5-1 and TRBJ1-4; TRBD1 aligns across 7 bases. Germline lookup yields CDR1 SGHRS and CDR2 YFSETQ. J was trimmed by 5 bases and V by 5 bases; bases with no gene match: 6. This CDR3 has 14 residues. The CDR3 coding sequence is TGCGCCAGCAGATTCGGGACAGCGAATGAAAAACTGTTTTTT. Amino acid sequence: CASRFGTANEKLFF.

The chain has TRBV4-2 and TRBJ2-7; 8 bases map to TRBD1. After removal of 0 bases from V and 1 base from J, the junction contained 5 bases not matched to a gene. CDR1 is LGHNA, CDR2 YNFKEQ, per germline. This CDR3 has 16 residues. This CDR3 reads CASSQDPGQGSYEQYF. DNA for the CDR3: TGTGCCAGCAGCCAAGATCCTGGACAGGGATCCTACGAGCAGTACTTC.

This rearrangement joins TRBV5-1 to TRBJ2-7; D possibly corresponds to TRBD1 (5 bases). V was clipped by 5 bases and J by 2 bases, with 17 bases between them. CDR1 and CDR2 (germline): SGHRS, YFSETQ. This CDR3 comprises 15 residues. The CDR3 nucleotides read TGCGCCAGCAGTCAAGGCTTGCAGGGAACCTACGAGCAGTACTTC. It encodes CASSQGLQGTYEQYF.

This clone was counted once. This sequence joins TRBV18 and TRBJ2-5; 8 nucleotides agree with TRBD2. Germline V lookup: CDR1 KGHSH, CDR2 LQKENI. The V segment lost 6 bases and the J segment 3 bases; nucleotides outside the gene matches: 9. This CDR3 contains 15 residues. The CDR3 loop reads CASSQAGVAEETQYF. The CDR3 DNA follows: TGTGCCAGCTCCCAAGCGGGAGTGGCAGAAGAGACCCAGTACTTC. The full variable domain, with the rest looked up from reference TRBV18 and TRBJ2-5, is NAGVMQNPRHLVRRRGQEARLRCSPMKGHSHVYWYRQLPEEGLKFMVYLQKENIIDESGMPKERFSAEFPKEGPSILRIQQVVRGDSAAYFCASSQAGVAEETQYFGPGTRLLVL.